The 10 T cell receptor beta chains below were found in one sample sequenced in a study of blood T cell repertoires in COVID-19. Sequenced by immunoSEQ multiplex PCR; TCRdb stores in-frame clones only, minus some. The table shows a few hundred thousand clones, with about 91% occurring only once. Sequencing was done on a sample of peripheral blood. These receptors were collected from a person aged 18 to 35 with COVID-19, enrolled during active disease.

The chain links TRBV4-3 to TRBJ1-3; no firm D call. The CDR3 covers 18 residues. V was trimmed by 1 base and J by 0 bases, leaving 16 bases between them. Germline-derived CDR1 and CDR2 are LGHNA and YSLEER. CDR3 sequence: CASSQGLTALSSGNTIYF. Written as DNA, the CDR3 is TGCGCCAGCAGCCAAGGGTTGACTGCACTCTCCTCTGGAAACACCATATATTTT.

CDR3 sequence (DNA): TGTGCCAGCTCACCAGGGCCCACTGAAGCTTTCTTT. This gives the protein CASSPGPTEAFF. The chain has TRBV18 and TRBJ1-1; D remains unclear. Trimming took off 2 bases at V and 4 bases at J, with 5 bases between the two ends. The V gene's germline CDR1 is KGHSH and CDR2 LQKENI. The length of the CDR3 is 12 residues. The whole variable domain, remainder taken from reference TRBV18 and TRBJ1-1, is NAGVMQNPRHLVRRRGQEARLRCSPMKGHSHVYWYRQLPEEGLKFMVYLQKENIIDESGMPKERFSAEFPKEGPSILRIQQVVRGDSAAYFCASSPGPTEAFFGQGTRLTVV.

The chain couples TRBV6-1 to TRBJ1-3; 7 nucleotides align to TRBD1. The CDR3 runs 14 residues. With V trimmed by 3 bases and J by 7 bases, 6 bases remained unmatched. CDR1 is MNHNS and CDR2 is SASEGT in the germline V gene. The CDR3 region has the DNA TGTGCCAGCAGTGAGACAGGGACGGTTAACACCATATATTTT. Translating gives CASSETGTVNTIYF.

This clone has only one observation. The chain links TRBV19 to TRBJ1-6, with 7 bases fitting TRBD1. V was pared by 4 bases and J by 6 bases, with 0 bases of the junction left unmatched. The CDR3 totals 13 residues. CDR1 is LNHDA and CDR2 is SQIVND in the germline V gene (reference sequence). For the CDR3, the DNA is TGTGCCAGTAGTAGGGACAGTAATTCACCCCTCCACTTT. Translated: CASSRDSNSPLHF.

This clone was recorded once. The chain recombines TRBV18 with TRBJ2-7, with 9 bases matching TRBD2. From germline, CDR1 is KGHSH and CDR2 LQKENI. V lost 6 bases to trimming and J lost 3 bases; unmatched junction nucleotides: 9. The CDR3 spans 15 residues. CDR3 nucleotides: TGTGCCAGCTCCACCTTAGCGGGAGAGAACTACGAGCAGTACTTC. Its translation is CASSTLAGENYEQYF. Drawing the rest from reference TRBV18 and TRBJ2-7, the complete variable domain is NAGVMQNPRHLVRRRGQEARLRCSPMKGHSHVYWYRQLPEEGLKFMVYLQKENIIDESGMPKERFSAEFPKEGPSILRIQQVVRGDSAAYFCASSTLAGENYEQYFGPGTRLTVT.

J is TRBJ1-1 and V is TRBV5-1; D ambiguous. Germline CDR1 reads SGHRS; CDR2 reads YFSETQ. The CDR3 contains 13 residues. Trimming stripped 4 bases from V and 0 bases from J, with 7 bases between. The CDR3 DNA is TGCGCCAGCAGCAGAGGGCTGAACACTGAAGCTTTCTTT. As protein: CASSRGLNTEAFF.

CDR3 loop: CASSRGDTSYEQYF. DNA of the CDR3: TGCGCCAGCAGCAGGGGTGACACATCCTACGAGCAGTACTTC. The chain links TRBV5-1 to TRBJ2-7; D is possibly TRBD1 (5 bases). The CDR3 length is 14 residues. The germline V gene encodes CDR1 SGHRS and CDR2 YFSETQ. Trimming shortened V by 4 bases and J by 1 base, and 12 bases separated the two germline ends.

This clone was observed a single time. V gene TRBV5-1 combines with J gene TRBJ2-5, with 10 bases lining up with TRBD2. Per the germline V gene, CDR1 is SGHRS and CDR2 is YFSETQ. This CDR3 has 17 amino acids. Trimming cost V 0 bases and J 3 bases; bases outside gene matches: 8. For the CDR3, the DNA is TGCGCCAGCAGCTTGGGGATAGCGGGAGGAAATGAAGAGACCCAGTACTTC. It is translated as CASSLGIAGGNEETQYF. The whole variable domain, remainder taken from reference TRBV5-1 and TRBJ2-5, is KAGVTQTPRYLIKTRGQQVTLSCSPISGHRSVSWYQQTPGQGLQFLFEYFSETQRNKGNFPGRFSGRQFSNSRSEMNVSTLELGDSALYLCASSLGIAGGNEETQYFGPGTRLLVL.

CDR3 amino acids: CASSNGEPNGEKLFF. CDR3 DNA sequence: TGTGCCAGCAGCAATGGGGAGCCCAACGGGGAAAAACTGTTTTTT. The rearrangement joins TRBV5-4 to TRBJ1-4; D gene uncertain. Germline-derived CDR1 and CDR2 are SGHNT and YYREEE (reference sequence). The length of the CDR3 is 15 residues. Trimming removed 4 bases from V and 8 bases from J, with 18 bases in between.

V and J are TRBV5-6 and TRBJ2-7, with 8 positions matching TRBD1. This CDR3 has 14 residues. V was pared by 2 bases and J by 2 bases, with 3 bases of the junction left unmatched. The germline V gene encodes CDR1 SGHDT and CDR2 YYEEEE. CDR3 nucleotide sequence: TGTGCCAGCAGCTTCGGGACAGGACCCTACGAGCAGTACTTC. Residues: CASSFGTGPYEQYF.